What follows are 21 T cell receptor beta chains derived from one specimen sequenced in a study of cytomegalovirus exposure and HLA in healthy donors. Generated by immunoSEQ multiplex PCR, the TCRdb table keeps only in-frame clones and is missing some. The data hold some 250,000 clones, with 90% observed a single time. Sequenced input: PBMCs. All receptors come from a woman aged 25 to 39 in good health and CMV-seronegative.

The rearrangement links TRBV5-4 to TRBJ2-1; TRBD1 is a possible D gene (6 bases). Trimming pared 0 bases from V and 1 base from J, leaving 11 bases between. This CDR3 has 16 residues. In germline, CDR1 is SGHNT, CDR2 YYREEE (reference sequence). CDR3: CASSLEGVGSYNEQFF. CDR3 coding DNA: TGTGCCAGCAGCTTGGAGGGGGTAGGTTCCTACAATGAGCAGTTCTTC. Variable domain in full (rest from reference TRBV5-4 and TRBJ2-1): ETGVTQSPTHLIKTRGQQVTLRCSSQSGHNTVSWYQQALGQGPQFIFQYYREEENGRGNFPPRFSGLQFPNYSSELNVNALELDDSALYLCASSLEGVGSYNEQFFGPGTRLTVL.

This rearrangement joins TRBV30 to TRBJ1-4; the D gene is possibly TRBD1 (6 bases). The CDR3 has 13 residues. CDR1 and CDR2 from the germline V gene are GTSNPN and SVGIG (reference sequence). V shed 1 base and J shed 4 bases, with 7 bases lying between them. The CDR3 protein is CAWSAGHNEKLFF. CDR3 coding DNA: TGTGCCTGGAGTGCGGGACATAATGAAAAACTGTTTTTT.

This rearrangement joins TRBV28 to TRBJ2-1; 8 nucleotides match TRBD2. Per the germline V gene, CDR1 is MDHEN and CDR2 is SYDVKM. The CDR3 is made up of 15 amino acids. V trimming: 6 bases; J trimming: 4 bases; junction bases outside the gene matches: 8. Here the CDR3 reads CASRTIAGPYNEQFF. In DNA form, the CDR3 reads TGTGCCAGCAGAACGATAGCGGGGCCTTACAATGAGCAGTTCTTC. The full variable domain, with the rest looked up from reference TRBV28 and TRBJ2-1, is DVKVTQSSRYLVKRTGEKVFLECVQDMDHENMFWYRQDPGLGLRLIYFSYDVKMKEKGDIPEGYSVSREKKERFSLILESASTNQTSMYLCASRTIAGPYNEQFFGPGTRLTVL.

V gene TRBV27 combines with J gene TRBJ1-2, with 8 bases aligning to TRBD1. CDR3 length equals 13 residues. Germline CDR1 is MNHEY and CDR2 is SMNVEV (reference sequence). Losses at the gene ends were 2 bases for V and 6 bases for J; bases not matched to a gene: 2. CDR3 amino acids: CASSLPTGDGYTF. In DNA form, the CDR3 reads TGTGCCAGCAGTTTACCGACAGGGGATGGCTACACCTTC.

This chain links TRBV28 with TRBJ1-2, with a tentative D call TRBD1 (5 bases). Trimming pared 4 bases from V and 3 bases from J, leaving 15 bases between. The germline gives CDR1 MDHEN, CDR2 SYDVKM. The CDR3 extends over 15 amino acids. The CDR3 DNA reads as TGTGCCAGCAGTTCCCTCGCCGGGGGGGACTATGGCTACACCTTC. It specifies CASSSLAGGDYGYTF.

The rearrangement uses TRBV7-9 and TRBJ1-5, with a tentative D call TRBD1 (5 bases). The CDR3 is 12 amino acids. From germline, CDR1 is SEHNR and CDR2 FQNEAQ (reference sequence). V lost 5 bases to trimming and J lost 6 bases, with 8 bases between them. CDR3 in DNA: TGTGCCAGCAGCCAGGGAGGTCAGCCCCAGCATTTT. It translates to CASSQGGQPQHF.

This chain joins TRBV28 and TRBJ2-3, with a possible D match to TRBD2 (6 bases). The ends were cut back, 11 bases at V and 4 bases at J, with 7 bases in the middle. The CDR3 loop spans 10 amino acids. CDR1 MDHEN and CDR2 SYDVKM come from the germline V gene. The CDR3 region has the DNA TGTGCCGGCGGGGCAGATACGCAGTATTTT. It codes for CAGGADTQYF.

The V call is TRBV29-1, the J call TRBJ2-3; 7 nucleotides match TRBD2. The CDR3 is 15 residues long. V dropped 5 bases and J dropped 0; count of bases not matched to a gene: 8. Per germline, CDR1 SQVTM and CDR2 ANQGSEA. CDR3 sequence (DNA): TGCAGCGTTCCGGCGGGAGCATCAAGCACAGATACGCAGTATTTT. This encodes CSVPAGASSTDTQYF.

This chain links TRBV27 with TRBJ2-1; no definite D call. The CDR3 contains 12 residues. Trimming took off 5 bases at V and 7 bases at J, with 9 bases between the two ends. Germline CDR1 and CDR2: MNHEY and SMNVEV (reference sequence). As DNA, the CDR3 is TGTGCCAGCAGTCAAGGGCGGAATGAGCAGTTCTTC. This codes for CASSQGRNEQFF.

This chain joins TRBV9 and TRBJ1-3; no definite D call. CDR3 length: 17 amino acids. Between the trimmed V and J ends, which lost 0 bases and 2 bases, there was a span of 15 bases. Germline V gene sequence: CDR1 SGDLS, CDR2 YYNGEE. Written as DNA, the CDR3 is TGTGCCAGCAGCGTAGCTACCGAGGGTAAACCTGGAAACACCATATATTTT. Translating gives CASSVATEGKPGNTIYF.

This clone appeared a single time. This rearrangement joins TRBV6-5 to TRBJ1-1; 8 nucleotides line up with TRBD1. Germline V lookup: CDR1 MNHEY, CDR2 SVGAGI. This CDR3 region has 15 residues. The V gene end was trimmed by 6 bases and the J gene end by 0 bases; junction bases not matched to a gene: 6. CDR3: CASSPKTGVNTEAFF. The CDR3 DNA follows: TGTGCCAGCAGCCCGAAGACAGGGGTGAACACTGAAGCTTTCTTT.

V usage is TRBV5-1 and J usage is TRBJ2-1; tentatively, D is TRBD2 (6 bases). V was shortened by 4 bases and J by 4 bases, with 27 bases between the two germline ends. The CDR3 runs to 19 residues. Germline V gene lookup returns CDR1 SGHRS and CDR2 YFSETQ. DNA of the CDR3: TGCGCCAGCAGCCAAGGGTCCCCGGTGGGGCGGGACCGATACAATGAGCAGTTCTTC. This gives the protein CASSQGSPVGRDRYNEQFF.

V and J are TRBV4-2 and TRBJ2-3; 8 nucleotides match TRBD1. CDR3 length: 15 amino acids. The V gene end was trimmed by 4 bases and the J gene end by 0 bases; junction bases not matched to a gene: 3. CDR1 and CDR2 from the germline V gene are LGHNA and YNFKEQ. This CDR3 is CASSLRDRSTDTQYF. The CDR3 DNA follows: TGTGCCAGCAGCCTACGGGACAGGAGCACAGATACGCAGTATTTT.

J is TRBJ1-1 and V is TRBV4-3; D remains ambiguous. V lost 0 bases and J lost 1, with 6 bases in between. This CDR3 has 14 amino acids. Germline CDR1 and CDR2: LGHNA and YSLEER. The CDR3 bases are TGCGCCAGCAGCCAAGATCTTGGGAACACTGAAGCTTTCTTT. Its protein product is CASSQDLGNTEAFF.

The genes are TRBV23-1 and TRBJ2-3; 7 nucleotides align to TRBD2. TRBV23-1 is an ORF, with its function uncertain. The V and J ends lost 0 bases and 2 bases, in that order; junction bases with no gene match: 8. The CDR3 runs to 17 residues. Written as DNA, the CDR3 is TGCGCCAGCAGTCAATCGGGGGGGGGACCAACCACAGATACGCAGTATTTT. It yields the protein CASSQSGGGPTTDTQYF.

V and J are TRBV18 and TRBJ2-1; 8 nucleotides agree with TRBD2. Trimming at V came to 3 bases and at J to 4 bases, leaving 8 bases not matched to a gene. The CDR3 sequence is 16 residues long. Per the germline V gene, CDR1 is KGHSH and CDR2 is LQKENI. CDR3 protein: CASSPRTSPTYNEQFF. The CDR3 DNA sequence: TGTGCCAGCTCACCCAGGACTAGCCCAACTTACAATGAGCAGTTCTTC.

The chain combines TRBV11-3 with TRBJ2-2, with 8 bases fitting TRBD1. The length of the CDR3 is 19 residues. Germline loops: CDR1 SGHNT, CDR2 YENEEA. V gave up 0 bases and J gave up 3 bases; unmatched junction bases: 12. The CDR3: CASSLDLRLGRGHTGELFF. The CDR3 nucleotides read TGTGCCAGCAGCTTAGATCTTCGCCTCGGCAGGGGGCACACCGGGGAGCTGTTTTTT.

The rearrangement links TRBV7-7 to TRBJ2-1, with TRBD2 identical over 13 bases. The germline V gene encodes CDR1 SSHAT and CDR2 FNYEAQ (reference sequence). The CDR3 spans 17 residues. With V trimmed by 1 base and J by 3 bases, 3 bases remained unmatched. The CDR3 spells CASSLGLAGGIYNEQFF. The DNA for the CDR3 is TGTGCCAGCAGCTTAGGACTAGCGGGAGGTATCTACAATGAGCAGTTCTTC.

The rearrangement uses TRBV4-3 and TRBJ2-6; 9 bases fit TRBD1. CDR3 size: 18 residues. CDR1 and CDR2 (germline): LGHNA, YSLEER. With 0 bases clipped from V and 0 bases from J, the junction kept 3 bases outside the gene matches. The CDR3 sequence is CASSQETGGLSGANVLTF. Written as DNA, the CDR3 is TGCGCCAGCAGCCAAGAAACAGGGGGCCTCTCTGGGGCCAACGTCCTGACTTTC.

The chain couples TRBV27 to TRBJ2-7; 7 nucleotides match TRBD2. J lost 4 bases, V lost 5 bases, and 11 bases had no gene match. CDR1 and CDR2 (germline): MNHEY, SMNVEV (reference sequence). The length of the CDR3 is 15 residues. CDR3 residues: CASSQDAGVSYEQYF. The CDR3 nucleotides are TGTGCCAGCAGTCAGGATGCGGGAGTTAGTTACGAGCAGTACTTC.

The gene calls are TRBV5-1 and TRBJ2-5; 10 nucleotides line up with TRBD2. Germline CDR1 reads SGHRS; CDR2 reads YFSETQ. V was pared by 5 bases and J by 1 base, with 8 bases of the junction left unmatched. There are 16 residues in the CDR3. In DNA form, the CDR3 reads TGCGCCAGCAGTAAGGGAGTAGCGGGGGGCCAAGAGACCCAGTACTTC. The encoded protein is CASSKGVAGGQETQYF.